This T cell receptor beta chain was sequenced for a study of shared clonotypes between healthy human individuals. Overall study: Serving as donors were a couple of women and a few men, whose ages spanned 18 to 49. Donors had three CD4 naive, three CD4 memory, two CD8 naive and one CD8 memory plate apiece.

Trimming left V 2 bases short and J 2 bases short, with 7 bases between. Per germline, CDR1 SEHNR and CDR2 FQNEAQ (reference sequence). The CDR3 is 14 residues long. CD45RO-negative CD8 cells positively selected for CCR7 made up the naive population, which excluded terminally differentiated effector memory CD45RA+ cells. All participating donors were Caucasian adults from Nashville, Tennessee. Study findings and constraints: Clonotype sharing among the donors was expected to vary with sequencing depth.

For this clone: Its cognate antigen is unknown.

Profiling relied on immunoSEQ multiplex PCR, and the TCRdb table lists in-frame clones only, not all of them. Of around 2,000,000 clones in the sample, about 95% were seen once. The chain uses TRBV7-9 and TRBJ1-3; maybe TRBD1 (5 bases). Material: naive CD8+ T cells sorted from blood. The TCR originated in a young man in good health. CDR3 sequence reads: CASSLTGPGNTIYF. For the CDR3, the DNA is TGTGCCAGCAGCTTAACGGGGCCTGGAAACACCATATATTTT.